This T cell receptor beta chain was sequenced for a study of blood T cell repertoires in COVID-19. About the study: Both acute and convalescent COVID-19 samples were obtained from the United States, Italy and Spain. The cDNA or gDNA used as material had been derived from T cells, B-cell-depleted T cells, or PBMCs.

The germline V gene encodes CDR1 SGHAT and CDR2 FQNNGV. J lost 7 bases, V lost 4 bases, and 12 bases had no gene match. The CDR3 loop spans 18 amino acids. Original processing notes: Amplification with reference gene primers provided the estimates of nucleated cell counts. Repertoires were generated with immunoSEQ multiplex PCR, while TCRdb's copy carries only in-frame clones and drops some. For V, J and clone size, that table is used; D and trimming come from the DNA. The table records around 57,000 clones, approximately 91% of them present only once. This clone was counted once. The chain uses TRBV11-2 and TRBJ2-1; 14 nucleotides agree with TRBD2. This receptor was obtained from a man in his fifties with acute or convalescent COVID-19. The specimen sequenced was peripheral blood. The CDR3 sequence: CASSSRGLAGVGKNEQFF. The DNA of the CDR3 is TGTGCCAGCAGCTCTAGGGGACTAGCGGGAGTGGGGAAGAATGAGCAGTTCTTC. The full variable domain, with the rest looked up from reference TRBV11-2 and TRBJ2-1, is EAGVAQSPRYKIIEKRQSVAFWCNPISGHATLYWYQQILGQGPKLLIQFQNNGVVDDSQLPKDRFSAERLKGVDSTLKIQPAKLEDSAVYLCASSSRGLAGVGKNEQFFGPGTRLTVL.